This TCR beta chain was recorded in a study of blood T cell repertoires in COVID-19. Whole-study context: There were acute and convalescent COVID-19 samples, and they came from the United States, Italy and Spain. PBMCs, B-cell-depleted T cells, or T cells were the source of the cDNA or gDNA that made up the material.

Germline V CDR1 and CDR2: LNHNV, YYDKDF (reference sequence). V dropped 3 bases and J dropped 9; count of bases not matched to a gene: 14. The CDR3 spans 18 residues. In the study's own analysis: The assay estimated nucleated cells by amplifying reference gene primers. This table comes from immunoSEQ multiplex PCR, and its TCRdb copy is limited to in-frame clones, with some not included. Clone size and V and J calls were adopted from that table, with D and trimming inferred from the DNA. The sample shows 300,000 to 450,000 clones, 70% to 90% of them seen only once. This receptor was identified in a human donor in a cohort sampled during active COVID-19. Sequencing was performed on peripheral blood. This rearrangement joins TRBV15 to TRBJ2-1; 13 bases fit TRBD2. The CDR3 DNA reads TGTGCCACCAGCAGGGGAAGCCTACTAGCGGGAGGGCCCACTGAGCAGTTCTTC. As protein: CATSRGSLLAGGPTEQFF. The entire variable domain, with the rest obtained from reference TRBV15 and TRBJ2-1, is as follows: DAMVIQNPRYQVTQFGKPVTLSCSQTLNHNVMYWYQQKSSQAPKLLFHYYDKDFNNEADTPDNFQSRRPNTSFCFLDIRSPGLGDTAMYLCATSRGSLLAGGPTEQFFGPGTRLTVL.